The clone carrying this T cell receptor beta chain has ten or more counts. Assembly of TCR beta libraries relied on iRepertoire HTBI primers together with Arm-PCR of CDR3 regions. One entry per CDR3 protein, called by TCRdb with MiXCR from the multiplex PCR reads. Of more than 300,000 distinct CDR3 sequences listed, 10% to 15% were seen once; the top ten hold 18%. This specimen belongs to a study of regulatory T cells in long-lasting Graves disease. Germline V gives CDR1 SGHAT, CDR2 FQDESV (reference sequence). With V trimmed by 5 bases and J by 2 bases, 8 bases remained unmatched. The CDR3 runs to 15 residues. Time point here: newly diagnosed GD, antithyroid drugs for less than 3 months. PBMC-derived RNA was used for the TCR library. These data were likewise used in another study, on T cells in Graves' hyperthyroidism and ophthalmopathy. That study adds: Orbital computed tomography and thyroid ultrasound, together with serum TRAb and thyroxine and clinical symptoms, were used for diagnoses.

The clonotype originates from a woman under 30 with Graves disease. The input for sequencing was peripheral blood mononuclear cells (PBMCs), taken at new diagnosis, from a patient treated with antithyroid drugs. The rearrangement joins TRBV11-1 to TRBJ2-7; 8 bases agree with TRBD1. The CDR3 DNA follows: TGTGCCAGCAGCCCCCGGACAGGGAAGACCTACGAGCAGTACTTC. Protein: CASSPRTGKTYEQYF. Filled out from reference TRBV11-1 and TRBJ2-7, the complete variable domain reads EAEVAQSPRYKITEKSQAVAFWCDPISGHATLYWYRQILGQGPELLVQFQDESVVDDSQLPKDRFSAERLKGVDSTLKIQPAELGDSAMYLCASSPRTGKTYEQYFGPGTRLTVT.